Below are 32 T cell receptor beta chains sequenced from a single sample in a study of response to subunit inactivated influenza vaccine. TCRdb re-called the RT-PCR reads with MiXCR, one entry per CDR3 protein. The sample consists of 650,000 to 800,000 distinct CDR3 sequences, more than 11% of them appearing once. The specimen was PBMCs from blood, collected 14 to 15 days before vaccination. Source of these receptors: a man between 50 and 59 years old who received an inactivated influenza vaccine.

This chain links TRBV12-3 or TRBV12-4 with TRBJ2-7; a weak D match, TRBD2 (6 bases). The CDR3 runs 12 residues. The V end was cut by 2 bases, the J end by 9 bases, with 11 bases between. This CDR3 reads CASSLSGVVQYF. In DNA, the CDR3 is TGTGCCAGCAGTTTATCGGGAGTCGTGCAGTACTTC.

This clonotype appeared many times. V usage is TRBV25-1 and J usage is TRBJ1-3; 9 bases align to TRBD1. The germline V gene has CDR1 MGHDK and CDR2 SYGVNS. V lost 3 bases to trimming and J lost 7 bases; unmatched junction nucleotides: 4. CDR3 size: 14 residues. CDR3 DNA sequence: TGTGCCAGCAGTGATACAGGGGGCTCGAACACCATATATTTT. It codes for CASSDTGGSNTIYF.

CDR3 protein: CASSQVGGRGSNEQFF. CDR3 nucleotides: TGTGCCAGCAGCCAAGTAGGAGGCAGGGGGAGTAATGAGCAGTTCTTC. The gene calls are TRBV4-2 and TRBJ2-1; TRBD1 matches at 7 bases. This CDR3 is 16 amino acids long. Germline V CDR1 and CDR2: LGHNA, YNFKEQ. J was trimmed by 7 bases and V by 1 base; bases with no gene match: 10.

The CDR3 sequence: CSATRDQGGSPLHF. The CDR3 nucleotides read TGCAGTGCTACTCGAGACCAGGGCGGTTCACCCCTCCACTTT. The chain uses TRBV20-1 and TRBJ1-6, with D tentatively TRBD1 (5 bases). V dropped 4 bases and J dropped 9 bases, with 16 bases sitting between them. The CDR3 consists of 14 residues. Per germline, CDR1 DFQATT and CDR2 SNEGSKA (reference sequence).

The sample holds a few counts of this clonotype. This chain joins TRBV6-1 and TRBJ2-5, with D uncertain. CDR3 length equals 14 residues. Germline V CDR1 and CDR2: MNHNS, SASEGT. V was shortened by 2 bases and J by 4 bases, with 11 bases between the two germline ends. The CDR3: CASSEWWVRETQYF. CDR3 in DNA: TGTGCCAGCAGTGAATGGTGGGTGCGAGAGACCCAGTACTTC.

In DNA, the CDR3 is TGTGCCAGCAGTCCCGGGTCATACTCCTACGAGCAGTACTTC. Protein product: CASSPGSYSYEQYF. The V call is TRBV12-3 or TRBV12-4, the J call TRBJ2-7; no reliable D call. The CDR3 runs to 14 residues. Trimming removed 5 bases from V and 0 bases from J, with 11 bases in between.

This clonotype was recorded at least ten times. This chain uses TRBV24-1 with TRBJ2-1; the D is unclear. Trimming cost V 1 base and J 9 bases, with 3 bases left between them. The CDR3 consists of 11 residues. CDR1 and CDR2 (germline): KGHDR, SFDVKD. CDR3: CATSDFSEQFF. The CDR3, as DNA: TGTGCCACCAGTGATTTCTCTGAGCAGTTCTTC.

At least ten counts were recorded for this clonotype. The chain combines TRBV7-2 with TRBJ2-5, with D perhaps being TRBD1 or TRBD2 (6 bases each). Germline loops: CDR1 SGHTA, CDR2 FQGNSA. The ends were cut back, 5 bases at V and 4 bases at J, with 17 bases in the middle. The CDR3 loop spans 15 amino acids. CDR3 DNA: TGTGCCAGCAGCAAAGGGGGGCCGCAGGGAGAGACCCAGTACTTC. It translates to CASSKGGPQGETQYF.

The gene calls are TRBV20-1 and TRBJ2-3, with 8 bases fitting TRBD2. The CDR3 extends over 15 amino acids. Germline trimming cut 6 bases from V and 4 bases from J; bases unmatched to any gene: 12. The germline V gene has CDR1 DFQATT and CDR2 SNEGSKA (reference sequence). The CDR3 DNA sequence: TGCAGTGCCGACCCCTTTCGGGGGGGCTCAGATACGCAGTATTTT. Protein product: CSADPFRGGSDTQYF.

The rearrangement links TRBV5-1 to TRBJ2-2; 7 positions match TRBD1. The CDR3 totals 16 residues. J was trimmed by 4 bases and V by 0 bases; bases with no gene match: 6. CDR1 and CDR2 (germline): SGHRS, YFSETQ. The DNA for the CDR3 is TGCGCCAGCAGCTTGGCCGACAGGGTTTTCACCGGGGAGCTGTTTTTT. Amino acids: CASSLADRVFTGELFF.

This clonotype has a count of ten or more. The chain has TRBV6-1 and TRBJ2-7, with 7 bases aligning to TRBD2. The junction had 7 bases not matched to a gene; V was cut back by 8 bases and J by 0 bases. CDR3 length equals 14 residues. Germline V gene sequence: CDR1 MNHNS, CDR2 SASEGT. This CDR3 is CASGEGRVSYEQYF. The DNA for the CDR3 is TGTGCCAGCGGGGAGGGCAGGGTCTCCTACGAGCAGTACTTC.

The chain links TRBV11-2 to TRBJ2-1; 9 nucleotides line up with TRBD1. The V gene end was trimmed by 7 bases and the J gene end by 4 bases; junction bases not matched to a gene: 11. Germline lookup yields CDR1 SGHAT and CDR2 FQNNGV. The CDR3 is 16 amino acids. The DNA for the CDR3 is TGTGCCAGCAACCCCATTTGGACAGGGGATTACAATGAGCAGTTCTTC. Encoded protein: CASNPIWTGDYNEQFF.

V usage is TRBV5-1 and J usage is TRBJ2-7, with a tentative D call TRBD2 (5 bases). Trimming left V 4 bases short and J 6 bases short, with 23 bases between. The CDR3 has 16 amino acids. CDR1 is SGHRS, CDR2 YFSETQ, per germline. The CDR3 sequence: CASSPIPGRQRTEQYF. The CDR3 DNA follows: TGCGCCAGCAGCCCTATCCCGGGAAGACAACGGACCGAGCAGTACTTC.

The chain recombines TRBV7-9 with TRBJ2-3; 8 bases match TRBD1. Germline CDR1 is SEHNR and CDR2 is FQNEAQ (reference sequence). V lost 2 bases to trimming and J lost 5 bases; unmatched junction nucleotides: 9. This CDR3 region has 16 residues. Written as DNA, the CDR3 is TGTGCCAGCAGCTTAACCGGGACAGGAATTAGAGATACGCAGTATTTT. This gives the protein CASSLTGTGIRDTQYF. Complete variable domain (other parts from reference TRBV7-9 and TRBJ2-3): DTGVSQNPRHKITKRGQNVTFRCDPISEHNRLYWYRQTLGQGPEFLTYFQNEAQLEKSRLLSDRFSAERPKGSFSTLEIQRTEQGDSAMYLCASSLTGTGIRDTQYFGPGTRLTVL.

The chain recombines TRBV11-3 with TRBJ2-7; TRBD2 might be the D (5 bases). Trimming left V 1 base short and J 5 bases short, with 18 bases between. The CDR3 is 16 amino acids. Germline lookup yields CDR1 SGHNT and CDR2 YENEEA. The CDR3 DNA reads TGTGCCAGCAGCTTAGGAGCGGCAGATGGGTTCAACGAGCAGTACTTC. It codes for CASSLGAADGFNEQYF.

In nucleotides, the CDR3 is TGCGCCAGCAGCCACCGGGGACACGCCTATGGCTACACCTTC. Amino acid sequence: CASSHRGHAYGYTF. The chain links TRBV5-1 to TRBJ1-2; TRBD1 might be the D (6 bases). CDR1 is SGHRS and CDR2 is YFSETQ in the germline V gene. This CDR3 contains 14 residues. Trimming removed 4 bases from V and 4 bases from J, with 14 bases in between.

CDR3: CSARDAAGGSETQYF. As DNA, the CDR3 is TGCAGTGCTAGAGACGCAGCAGGGGGTTCGGAGACCCAGTACTTC. The genes are TRBV20-1 and TRBJ2-5, with 7 bases identical to TRBD1. The CDR3 contains 15 residues. CDR1 and CDR2 from the germline V gene are DFQATT and SNEGSKA (reference sequence). Losses at the gene ends were 0 bases for V and 5 bases for J; bases not matched to a gene: 9.

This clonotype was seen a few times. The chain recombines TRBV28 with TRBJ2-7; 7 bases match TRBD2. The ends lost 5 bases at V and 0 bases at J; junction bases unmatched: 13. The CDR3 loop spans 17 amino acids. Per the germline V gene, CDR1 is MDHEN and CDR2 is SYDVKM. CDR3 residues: CASSRPLAGGDSYEQYF. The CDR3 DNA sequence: TGTGCCAGCAGTCGACCATTAGCGGGCGGCGACTCCTACGAGCAGTACTTC.

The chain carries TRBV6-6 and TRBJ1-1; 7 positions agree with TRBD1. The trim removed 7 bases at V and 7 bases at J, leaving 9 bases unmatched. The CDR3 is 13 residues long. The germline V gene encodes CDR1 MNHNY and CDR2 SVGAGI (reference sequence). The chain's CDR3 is CASTYPGGGEAFF. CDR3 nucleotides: TGTGCCAGCACCTACCCAGGGGGTGGTGAAGCTTTCTTT.

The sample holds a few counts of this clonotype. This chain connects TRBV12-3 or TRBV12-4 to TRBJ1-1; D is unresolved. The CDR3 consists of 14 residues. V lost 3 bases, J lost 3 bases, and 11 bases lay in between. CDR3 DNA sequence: TGTGCCAGCAGTTTCCCCGGACTGTACACTGAAGCTTTCTTT. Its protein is CASSFPGLYTEAFF.

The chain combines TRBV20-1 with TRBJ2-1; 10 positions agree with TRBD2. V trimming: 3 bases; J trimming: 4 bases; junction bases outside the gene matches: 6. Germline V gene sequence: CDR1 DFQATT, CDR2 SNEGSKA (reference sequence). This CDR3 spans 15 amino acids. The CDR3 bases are TGCAGTGCTAGGGCAACTAGCGGGGTGTACAATGAGCAGTTCTTC. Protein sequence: CSARATSGVYNEQFF.

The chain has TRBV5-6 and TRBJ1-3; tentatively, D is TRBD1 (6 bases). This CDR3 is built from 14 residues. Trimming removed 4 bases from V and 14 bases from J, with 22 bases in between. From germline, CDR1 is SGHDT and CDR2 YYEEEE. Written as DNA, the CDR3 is TGTGCCAGCAGCCCCGGGGGGGGCTCGAAAAGGTTATATTTT. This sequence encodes CASSPGGGSKRLYF.

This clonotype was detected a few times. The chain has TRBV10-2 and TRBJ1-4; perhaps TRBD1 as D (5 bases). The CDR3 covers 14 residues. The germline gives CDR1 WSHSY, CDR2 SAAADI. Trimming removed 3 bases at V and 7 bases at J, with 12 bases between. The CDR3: CASSEAGRGEKLFF. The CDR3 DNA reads TGCGCCAGCAGTGAAGCAGGGAGGGGTGAAAAACTGTTTTTT.

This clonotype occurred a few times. The CDR3 sequence: CASSQAGGYTEAFF. The CDR3 DNA reads TGTGCCAGCAGCCAAGCTGGGGGGTACACTGAAGCTTTCTTT. The rearrangement links TRBV4-2 to TRBJ1-1; possible D gene TRBD1, 5 bases. Trimming stripped 1 base from V and 3 bases from J, with 9 bases between. Germline V gives CDR1 LGHNA, CDR2 YNFKEQ. The CDR3 loop spans 14 amino acids.

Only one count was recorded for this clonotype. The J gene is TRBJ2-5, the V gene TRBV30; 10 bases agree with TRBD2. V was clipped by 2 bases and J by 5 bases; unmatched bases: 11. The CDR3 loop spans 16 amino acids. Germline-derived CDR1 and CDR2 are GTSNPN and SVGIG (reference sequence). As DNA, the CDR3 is TGTGCCTGGAGTACCCCGACTAGCGGGCGAACCGAGACCCAGTACTTC. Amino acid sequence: CAWSTPTSGRTETQYF.

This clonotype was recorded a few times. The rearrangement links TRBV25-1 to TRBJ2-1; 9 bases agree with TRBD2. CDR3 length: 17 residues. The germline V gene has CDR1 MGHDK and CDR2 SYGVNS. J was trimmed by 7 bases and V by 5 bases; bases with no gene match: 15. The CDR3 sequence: CASSQTLGGGAGNEQFF. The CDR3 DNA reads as TGTGCCAGCAGTCAAACCCTCGGCGGGGGGGCTGGAAATGAGCAGTTCTTC.

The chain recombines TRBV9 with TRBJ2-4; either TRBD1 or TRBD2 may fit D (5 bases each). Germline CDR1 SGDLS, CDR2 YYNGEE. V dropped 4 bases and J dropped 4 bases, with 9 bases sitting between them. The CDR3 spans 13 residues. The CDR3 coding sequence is TGTGCCAGCAGCAGCGAGGGGAAAAACATTCAGTACTTC. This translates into CASSSEGKNIQYF.

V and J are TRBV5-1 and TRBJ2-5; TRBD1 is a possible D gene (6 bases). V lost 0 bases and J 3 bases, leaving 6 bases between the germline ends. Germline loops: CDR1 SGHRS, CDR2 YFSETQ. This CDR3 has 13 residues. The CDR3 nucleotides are TGCGCCAGCAGCTTGGAGGGGGAAGAGACCCAGTACTTC. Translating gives CASSLEGEETQYF. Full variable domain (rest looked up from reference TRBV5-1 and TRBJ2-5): KAGVTQTPRYLIKTRGQQVTLSCSPISGHRSVSWYQQTPGQGLQFLFEYFSETQRNKGNFPGRFSGRQFSNSRSEMNVSTLELGDSALYLCASSLEGEETQYFGPGTRLLVL.

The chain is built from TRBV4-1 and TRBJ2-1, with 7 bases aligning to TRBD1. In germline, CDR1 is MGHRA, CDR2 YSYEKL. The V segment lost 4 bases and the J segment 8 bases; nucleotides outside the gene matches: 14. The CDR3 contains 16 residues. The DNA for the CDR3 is TGCGCCAGCAGCCGCAACCCGGGACAGCGGTTCGATGAGCAGTTCTTC. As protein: CASSRNPGQRFDEQFF.

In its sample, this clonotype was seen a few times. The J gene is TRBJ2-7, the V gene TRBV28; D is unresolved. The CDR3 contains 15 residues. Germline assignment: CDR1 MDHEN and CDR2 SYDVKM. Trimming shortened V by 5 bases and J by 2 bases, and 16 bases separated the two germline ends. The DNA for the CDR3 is TGTGCCAGCAGTAGTCACCCTGGGCGGCCCTACGAGCAGTACTTC. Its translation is CASSSHPGRPYEQYF.

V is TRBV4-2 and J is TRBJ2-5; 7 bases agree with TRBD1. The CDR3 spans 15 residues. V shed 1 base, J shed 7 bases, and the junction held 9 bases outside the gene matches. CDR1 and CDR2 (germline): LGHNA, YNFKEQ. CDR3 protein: CASSQVGQAPGTQYF. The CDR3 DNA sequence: TGTGCCAGCAGCCAAGTCGGACAGGCCCCAGGGACCCAGTACTTC.

In DNA form, the CDR3 reads TGCAGTGCTAGAGCTGTCCCATGGGGCGGGGGGGATCTTCGTTCCTACGAGCAGTACTTC. Translating gives CSARAVPWGGGDLRSYEQYF. This chain uses TRBV20-1 with TRBJ2-7; TRBD2 agrees at 9 bases. V shed 1 base, J shed 1 base, and the junction held 20 bases outside the gene matches. The length of the CDR3 is 20 residues. The V gene's germline CDR1 is DFQATT and CDR2 SNEGSKA (reference sequence).